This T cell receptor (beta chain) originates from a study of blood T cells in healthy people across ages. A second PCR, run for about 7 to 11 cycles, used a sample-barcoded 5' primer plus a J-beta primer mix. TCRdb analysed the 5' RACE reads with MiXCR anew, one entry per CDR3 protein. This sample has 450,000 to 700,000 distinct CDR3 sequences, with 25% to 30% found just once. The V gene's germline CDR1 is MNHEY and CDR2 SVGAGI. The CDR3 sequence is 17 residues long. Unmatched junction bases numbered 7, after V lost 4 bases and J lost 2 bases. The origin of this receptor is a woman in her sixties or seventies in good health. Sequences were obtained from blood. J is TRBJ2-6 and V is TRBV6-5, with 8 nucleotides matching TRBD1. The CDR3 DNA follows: TGTGCCAGCAGTTCGCGGGACAGGAATACTGGGGCCAACGTCCTGACTTTC. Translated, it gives CASSSRDRNTGANVLTF.